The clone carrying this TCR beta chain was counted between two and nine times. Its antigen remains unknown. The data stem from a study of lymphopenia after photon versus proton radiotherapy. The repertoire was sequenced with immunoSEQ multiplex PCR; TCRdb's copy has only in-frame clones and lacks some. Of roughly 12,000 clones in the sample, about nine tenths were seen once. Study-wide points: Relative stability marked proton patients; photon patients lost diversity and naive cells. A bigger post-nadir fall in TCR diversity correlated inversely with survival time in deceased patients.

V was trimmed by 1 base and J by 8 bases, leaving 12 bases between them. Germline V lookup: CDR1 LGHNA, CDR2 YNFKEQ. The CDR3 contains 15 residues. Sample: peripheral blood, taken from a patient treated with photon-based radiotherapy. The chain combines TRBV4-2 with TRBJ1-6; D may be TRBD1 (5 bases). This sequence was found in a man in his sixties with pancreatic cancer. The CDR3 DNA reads TGTGCCAGCAGCCAAGGCCAGGGAAAGGATTCACCCCTCCACTTT. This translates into CASSQGQGKDSPLHF.